These 13 T cell receptor beta chains share one sample of origin, sequenced in a study of T cell changes during pregnancy in multiple sclerosis. Some clones are missing from TCRdb's copy, which holds only in-frame ones; the method was immunoSEQ multiplex PCR. The sample has 12,000 or so clones; about 80% are singletons. The material sequenced was CD8+ T cells from peripheral blood mononuclear cells, taken after pregnancy. The receptors come from a female donor in good health, enrolled as a control in a pregnancy study.

The chain uses TRBV27 and TRBJ2-3, with 7 bases lining up with TRBD2. Germline lookup yields CDR1 MNHEY and CDR2 SMNVEV (reference sequence). The CDR3 runs 14 residues. The V and J ends lost 3 bases and 10 bases, in that order; junction bases with no gene match: 10. CDR3 bases: TGTGCCAGCAGTTTTGGGGGGGGGACTCGGTCGCAGTATTTT. This sequence encodes CASSFGGGTRSQYF.

V is TRBV29-1 and J is TRBJ2-1, with 10 bases aligning to TRBD1. This CDR3 has 15 amino acids. The ends lost 1 base at V and 1 base at J; junction bases unmatched: 1. Germline V gene lookup returns CDR1 SQVTM and CDR2 ANQGSEA. As DNA, the CDR3 is TGCAGCGTTGAAGGGGACAGGGGTTCCTACAATGAGCAGTTCTTC. As protein: CSVEGDRGSYNEQFF.

This chain links TRBV6-5 with TRBJ1-1; D gene uncertain. The CDR3 has 13 amino acids. Between the trimmed V and J ends, which lost 0 bases and 6 bases, there was a span of 8 bases. Germline V gene lookup returns CDR1 MNHEY and CDR2 SVGAGI. CDR3 residues: CASSYSWRSEAFF. For the CDR3, the DNA is TGTGCCAGCAGTTACTCCTGGCGGTCTGAAGCTTTCTTT.

The chain carries TRBV9 and TRBJ2-7; 8 bases map to TRBD2. The length of the CDR3 is 12 residues. Per germline, CDR1 SGDLS and CDR2 YYNGEE. V lost 3 bases to trimming and J lost 6 bases; unmatched junction nucleotides: 2. CDR3 residues: CASSAGGAEQYF. The CDR3 bases are TGTGCCAGCAGCGCGGGGGGGGCCGAGCAGTACTTC. Full variable domain (outside the CDR3, taken from reference TRBV9 and TRBJ2-7): DSGVTQTPKHLITATGQRVTLRCSPRSGDLSVYWYQQSLDQGLQFLIQYYNGEERAKGNILERFSAQQFPDLHSELNLSSLELGDSALYFCASSAGGAEQYFGPGTRLTVT.

The chain carries TRBV27 and TRBJ2-7; TRBD2 matches at 8 bases. This CDR3 comprises 13 residues. The germline CDR1 and CDR2 sequences are MNHEY and SMNVEV (reference sequence). J lost 4 bases, V lost 5 bases, and 4 bases had no gene match. Written as DNA, the CDR3 is TGTGCCAGCAGTATCAGCGGGGGATACGAGCAGTACTTC. This sequence encodes CASSISGGYEQYF.

The chain uses TRBV27 and TRBJ2-1; no firm D call. Germline V gene sequence: CDR1 MNHEY, CDR2 SMNVEV (reference sequence). This CDR3 has 13 residues. The germline V and J ends were trimmed by 2 bases and 13 bases, with 15 bases remaining between them. The CDR3 nucleotides are TGTGCCAGCAGTTTACCCCCATGGCGGTTCCAGTTCTTC. Its protein is CASSLPPWRFQFF.

The J gene is TRBJ1-2, the V gene TRBV25-1, with D uncertain. Trimming stripped 6 bases from V and 6 bases from J, with 5 bases between. Germline assignment: CDR1 MGHDK and CDR2 SYGVNS. The CDR3 is 10 amino acids. The CDR3 DNA sequence: TGTGCCAGCAGCCAGGATGGCTACACCTTC. Translating gives CASSQDGYTF.

The chain recombines TRBV10-2 with TRBJ2-7; 8 nucleotides agree with TRBD2. Germline lookup yields CDR1 WSHSY and CDR2 SAAADI. This CDR3 region has 13 residues. J gave up 3 bases and V 8 bases, and 6 bases lay outside the gene matches. The CDR3 loop reads CASGTGGDYEQYF. In DNA, the CDR3 is TGCGCCAGCGGGACGGGGGGGGACTACGAGCAGTACTTC.

The genes are TRBV28 and TRBJ2-3, with 10 bases aligning to TRBD1. This CDR3 is built from 15 residues. J lost 3 bases, V lost 7 bases, and 7 bases had no gene match. Germline CDR1 is MDHEN and CDR2 is SYDVKM. The CDR3 DNA reads as TGTGCCAGCACCACCGGGACAGGGGTAACAGATACGCAGTATTTT. Its protein product is CASTTGTGVTDTQYF.

The rearrangement uses TRBV12-5 and TRBJ2-7; TRBD1 matches 8 bases. CDR3 size: 13 residues. Germline V gene sequence: CDR1 LGHNT, CDR2 FRNRAP. V shed 6 bases, J shed 7 bases, and the junction held 8 bases outside the gene matches. The CDR3 DNA follows: TGTGCTAGTGGCCATGGACAGGGTGGAGAGCAGTACTTC. Its protein is CASGHGQGGEQYF.

The chain has TRBV5-4 and TRBJ2-7; D remains ambiguous. Germline lookup yields CDR1 SGHNT and CDR2 YYREEE (reference sequence). CDR3 length: 14 residues. V was clipped by 4 bases and J by 0 bases, with 11 bases between them. For the CDR3, the DNA is TGTGCCAGCAGCCATCCCCTCAGCTCCTACGAGCAGTACTTC. Translating gives CASSHPLSSYEQYF.

The chain carries TRBV7-2 and TRBJ2-3; 7 bases align to TRBD2. The CDR3 consists of 15 residues. With 2 bases clipped from V and 0 bases from J, the junction kept 2 bases outside the gene matches. The germline V gene has CDR1 SGHTA and CDR2 FQGNSA. CDR3 sequence (DNA): TGTGCCAGCAGCTTACTAGCGGCTAGCACAGATACGCAGTATTTT. Protein: CASSLLAASTDTQYF.

The rearrangement uses TRBV4-3 and TRBJ2-3, with a possible D match to TRBD2 (5 bases). The length of the CDR3 is 15 residues. Germline V gene sequence: CDR1 LGHNA, CDR2 YSLEER. Trimming left V 4 bases short and J 2 bases short, with 13 bases between. The CDR3 sequence: CASSRELGYTDTQYF. CDR3 bases: TGCGCCAGCAGCCGGGAACTAGGCTACACAGATACGCAGTATTTT.